This T cell receptor (beta chain) originates from a study of shared clonotypes between healthy human individuals. Naive CD8 isolation took CD45RO-negative cells positively selected for CCR7 and excluded terminally differentiated effector memory CD45RA+ cells. Sequencing used immunoSEQ multiplex PCR; TCRdb keeps in-frame clones, though not all of them. The profile shows millions of clones, about 95% of them singletons. The ends lost 4 bases at V and 9 bases at J; junction bases unmatched: 2. CDR1 is LNHNV, CDR2 YYDKDF, per germline (reference sequence). The CDR3 consists of 13 residues. The source material was naive CD8+ T cells sorted from blood. The J gene is TRBJ1-6, the V gene TRBV15; 8 bases are a match to TRBD1. This receptor was identified in a man between 18 and 29 years old in good health. For the CDR3, the DNA is TGTGCCACCAGCATGGACAGGGTTTCACCCCTCCACTTT. It is translated as CATSMDRVSPLHF.